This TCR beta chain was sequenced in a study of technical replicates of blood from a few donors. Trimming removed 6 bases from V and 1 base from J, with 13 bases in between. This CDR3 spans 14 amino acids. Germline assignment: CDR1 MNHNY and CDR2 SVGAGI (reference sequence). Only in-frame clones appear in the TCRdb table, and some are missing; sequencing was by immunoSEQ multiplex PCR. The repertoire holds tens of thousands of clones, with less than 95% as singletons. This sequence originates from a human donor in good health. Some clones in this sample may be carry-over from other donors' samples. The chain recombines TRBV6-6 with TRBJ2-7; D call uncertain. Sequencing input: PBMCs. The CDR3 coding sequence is TGTGCCAGCAGGAGGAGTCGTGAATCCTACGAGCAGTACTTC. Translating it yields CASRRSRESYEQYF.